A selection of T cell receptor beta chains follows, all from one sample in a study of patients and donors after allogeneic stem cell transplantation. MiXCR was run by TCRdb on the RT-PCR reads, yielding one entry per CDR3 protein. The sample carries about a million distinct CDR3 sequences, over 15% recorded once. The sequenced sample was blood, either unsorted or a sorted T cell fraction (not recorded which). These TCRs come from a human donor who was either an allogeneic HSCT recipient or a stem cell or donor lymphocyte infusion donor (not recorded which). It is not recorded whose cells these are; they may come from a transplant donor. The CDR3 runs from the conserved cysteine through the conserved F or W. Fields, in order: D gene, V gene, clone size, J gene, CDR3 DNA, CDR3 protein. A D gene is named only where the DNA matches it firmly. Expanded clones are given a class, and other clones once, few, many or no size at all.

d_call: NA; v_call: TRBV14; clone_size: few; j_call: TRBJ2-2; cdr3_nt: TGTGCCAGCAGCCAAAACAGTCCCGGGGAGCTGTTTTTT; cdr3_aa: CASSQNSPGELFF
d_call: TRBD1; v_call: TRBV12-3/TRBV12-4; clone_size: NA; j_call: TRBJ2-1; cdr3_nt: TGTGCCAGCAGTGGGGACAGGGAGCCGGGAGTGTTGGTAAATGAGCAGTTCTTC; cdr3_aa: CASSGDREPGVLVNEQFF
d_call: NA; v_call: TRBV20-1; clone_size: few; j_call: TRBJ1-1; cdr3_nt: TGCAGTGCTACTCGGCCCCCTGGGTTGGGGAACACTGAAGCTTTCTTT; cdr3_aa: CSATRPPGLGNTEAFF
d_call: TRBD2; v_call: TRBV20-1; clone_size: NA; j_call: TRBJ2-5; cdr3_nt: TGCAGTGCTAGAGATGCCAGGGAGGGTGAGACCCAGTACTTC; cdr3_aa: CSARDAREGETQYF
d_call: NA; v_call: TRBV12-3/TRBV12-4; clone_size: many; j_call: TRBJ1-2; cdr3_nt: TGTGCCAGCAGTCTCACCTCTTACGGGGCCCAGAACTATGGCTACACCTTC; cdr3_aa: CASSLTSYGAQNYGYTF
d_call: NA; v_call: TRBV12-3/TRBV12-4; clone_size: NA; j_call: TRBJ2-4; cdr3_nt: TGTGCCAGCAAATTCTCCACCCAACTCATAAACATTCAGTACTTC; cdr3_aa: CASKFSTQLINIQYF
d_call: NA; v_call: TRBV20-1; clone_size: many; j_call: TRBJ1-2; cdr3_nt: TGCAGTGCTAGAACGCCAGGAGGCTACACCTTC; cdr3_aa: CSARTPGGYTF
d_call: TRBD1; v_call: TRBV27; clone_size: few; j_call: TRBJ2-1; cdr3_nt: TGTGCCAGCAGTTTGGAGCAGGGGGCGTTTGAGCAGTTCTTC; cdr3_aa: CASSLEQGAFEQFF
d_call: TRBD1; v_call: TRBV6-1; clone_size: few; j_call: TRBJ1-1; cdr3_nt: TGTGCCAGCAGTGGGGACAGGATTGACACTGAAGCTTTCTTT; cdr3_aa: CASSGDRIDTEAFF
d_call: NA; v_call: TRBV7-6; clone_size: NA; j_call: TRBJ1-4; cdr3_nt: TGTGCCAGCACCTTGGATGGAGAAAAACTGTTTTTT; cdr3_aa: CASTLDGEKLFF
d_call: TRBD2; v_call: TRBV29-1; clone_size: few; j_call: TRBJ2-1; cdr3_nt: TGCAGCGTTGTTGGGCTAGCGGGGGGTAAGACCTACAATGAGCAGTTCTTC; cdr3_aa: CSVVGLAGGKTYNEQFF